This TCR beta chain was documented in a study of CXCR3-negative and CXCR3-positive naive CD8 T cells. The overall study: Each library gave roughly 1.4 +/- 0.3 million of approximately 130 million TRB reads.

The authors prepared UMI-labeled TRB cDNA libraries by 5' RACE. TCRdb reanalyzed the 5' RACE reads and collapses them to one entry per CDR3 protein, without DNA. The repertoire shows tens of thousands of distinct CDR3 sequences; the top ten hold about 4.5%. Germline V lookup: CDR1 SGHTA, CDR2 FQGTGA. The length of the CDR3 is 15 residues. CD45RO-CCR7+CD27+CD95- marked naive CD8+ T cells. General study points: Whereas memory cells differed, naive CXCR3-negative and CXCR3-positive cells shared similar TRBV-TRBJ usage. It was found that naive subsets had comparable surface CD5, and TCR strength was inferred from TRB CDR3 properties.

About this clonotype: Its antigen is not known.

The chain employs TRBV7-3 and TRBJ2-7. This receptor was taken from a human donor in good health. Some clones in this sample may be carry-over from other donors' samples. The source material was naive CXCR3- CD8+ T cells from blood. As to subset: CD45RO-CCR7+CD27+CD95- naive CD8+ T cells lacking CXCR3 (TNR3-). CDR3 amino acids: CASSFSVGSSYEQYF. The full variable domain, in which reference TRBV7-3 and TRBJ2-7 provide the parts outside the CDR3, is GAGVSQTPSNKVTEKGKYVELRCDPISGHTALYWYRQSLGQGPEFLIYFQGTGAADDSGLPNDRFFAVRPEGSVSTLKIQRTERGDSAVYLCASSFSVGSSYEQYFGPGTRLTVT.